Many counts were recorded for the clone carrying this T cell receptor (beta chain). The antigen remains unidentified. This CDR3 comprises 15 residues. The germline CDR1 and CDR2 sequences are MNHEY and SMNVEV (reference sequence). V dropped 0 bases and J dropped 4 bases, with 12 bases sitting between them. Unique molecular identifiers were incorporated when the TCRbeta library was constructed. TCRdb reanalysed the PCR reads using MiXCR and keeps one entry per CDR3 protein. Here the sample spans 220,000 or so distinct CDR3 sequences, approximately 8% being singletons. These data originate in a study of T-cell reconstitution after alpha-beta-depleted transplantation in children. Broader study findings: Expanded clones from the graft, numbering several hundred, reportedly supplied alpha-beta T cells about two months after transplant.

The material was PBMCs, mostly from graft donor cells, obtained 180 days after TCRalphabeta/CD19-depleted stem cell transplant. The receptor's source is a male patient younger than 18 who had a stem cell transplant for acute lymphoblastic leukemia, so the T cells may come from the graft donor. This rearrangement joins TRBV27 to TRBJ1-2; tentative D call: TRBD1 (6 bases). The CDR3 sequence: CASSLSAGTFYGYTF. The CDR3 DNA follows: TGTGCCAGCAGTTTATCCGCCGGGACATTCTATGGCTACACCTTC.